Listed here are 8 T cell receptor beta chains from one sample, sequenced in a study of blood T cells in healthy people across ages. Alongside a J-beta primer mix, a sample-barcoded 5' primer served in a second PCR lasting 7 to 11 cycles. TCRdb passed the 5' RACE reads through MiXCR, listing each CDR3 protein once. There are 850,000 to 1,000,000 distinct CDR3 sequences in the sample; roughly 43% occur only once, and about an eighth lies in the top ten. Sequencing was carried out using blood. These receptors were collected from a man aged 25-45 years in good health.

This clonotype has only a few counts. This rearrangement joins TRBV12-3 or TRBV12-4 to TRBJ2-3, with 9 bases fitting TRBD2. CDR3 length: 16 amino acids. V was clipped by 5 bases and J by 7 bases; unmatched bases: 13. CDR3: CASSGGSGLATNTQYF. CDR3 bases: TGTGCCAGCAGTGGGGGATCCGGACTAGCGACTAATACGCAGTATTTT.

The table lists this clonotype with a few counts. The rearrangement joins TRBV5-1 to TRBJ2-5; a possible D gene is TRBD2 (5 bases). The V and J ends lost 2 bases and 1 base respectively, with 6 bases between them. CDR3 length equals 13 residues. Germline V lookup: CDR1 SGHRS, CDR2 YFSETQ. The CDR3 protein is CASSLLGQETQYF. CDR3 bases: TGCGCCAGCAGCTTACTAGGCCAAGAGACCCAGTACTTC.

The rearrangement links TRBV5-1 to TRBJ2-5, with TRBD1 as a possible D gene (6 bases). This CDR3 is 14 amino acids long. V was pared by 4 bases and J by 4 bases, with 14 bases between. Germline CDR1 is SGHRS and CDR2 is YFSETQ. The CDR3, as DNA: TGCGCCAGCAGCCCTAGTGGGGGCGGAGAGACCCAGTACTTC. It translates to CASSPSGGGETQYF. Combining the CDR3 with reference TRBV5-1 and TRBJ2-5 gives the whole variable domain KAGVTQTPRYLIKTRGQQVTLSCSPISGHRSVSWYQQTPGQGLQFLFEYFSETQRNKGNFPGRFSGRQFSNSRSEMNVSTLELGDSALYLCASSPSGGGETQYFGPGTRLLVL.

The chain joins TRBV20-1 to TRBJ1-1; weak D call: TRBD1 (6 bases). V was trimmed by 6 bases and J by 1 base, leaving 18 bases between them. Germline loops: CDR1 DFQATT, CDR2 SNEGSKA (reference sequence). The CDR3 is made up of 15 amino acids. The chain's CDR3 is CSAADGGQPNTEAFF. CDR3 DNA sequence: TGCAGTGCAGCCGACGGGGGGCAGCCGAACACTGAAGCTTTCTTT.

V usage is TRBV4-1 and J usage is TRBJ1-1; possibly TRBD1 for D (5 bases). V dropped 1 base and J dropped 4 bases, with 10 bases sitting between them. The CDR3 has 14 residues. CDR1 and CDR2 from the germline V gene are MGHRA and YSYEKL. The CDR3 is CASSQVPGPTEAFF. Written as DNA, the CDR3 is TGCGCCAGCAGCCAAGTTCCAGGGCCCACTGAAGCTTTCTTT.

This clonotype was seen more than once but under ten times. The chain employs TRBV6-5 and TRBJ1-2, with TRBD1 as a possible D gene (6 bases). CDR1 is MNHEY and CDR2 is SVGAGI in the germline V gene. Deletions cut 0 bases from V and 4 bases from J, with 12 bases between. CDR3 length: 15 amino acids. CDR3: CASSYSNRASYGYTF. The CDR3 DNA sequence: TGTGCCAGCAGTTACTCGAACAGGGCCTCCTATGGCTACACCTTC.

This clonotype has at least ten counts. The chain carries TRBV25-1 and TRBJ1-2, with TRBD1 as a possible D gene (5 bases). V lost 5 bases and J 5 bases, leaving 12 bases between the germline ends. Germline CDR1 is MGHDK and CDR2 is SYGVNS. The CDR3 consists of 13 residues. The CDR3 region is CASSSNGGYGYTF. The CDR3 nucleotides are TGTGCCAGCAGTTCAAACGGGGGGTATGGCTACACCTTC.

V gene TRBV29-1 combines with J gene TRBJ2-3, with D hard to call. Trimming removed 3 bases at V and 2 bases at J, with 9 bases between. This CDR3 has 13 residues. Germline V CDR1 and CDR2: SQVTM, ANQGSEA. The CDR3 here is CSVETGPTDTQYF. DNA for the CDR3: TGCAGCGTTGAGACCGGGCCCACAGATACGCAGTATTTT.